Described below is a single T cell receptor (beta chain) sequence and its context. Generated by immunoSEQ multiplex PCR, the TCRdb table keeps only in-frame clones and is missing some. This table has fewer than 600,000 clones, roughly 90% appearing once. The sample comes from a study of blood T cell repertoires in COVID-19. Overall study: Sources were T cells, B-cell-depleted T cells, or PBMCs; the material itself was cDNA or gDNA.

Those enrolled, adults aged roughly 18 to 89 years, came from roughly 23 US areas. The sample was PBMCs or T cells enriched from blood (not recorded which). The TCR sequence derives from a woman between 35 and 50 years old who had recovered from COVID-19.

Written as DNA, the CDR3 is TGTGCCAGCAGTTTTACAGGATCAGATACGCAGTATTTT. This gives the protein CASSFTGSDTQYF. The V and J genes are TRBV28 and TRBJ2-3, with TRBD1 as a possible D gene (5 bases). This CDR3 has 13 amino acids. Trimming took 3 bases from V and 4 from J, leaving 8 bases between them. Germline CDR1 MDHEN, CDR2 SYDVKM.